Included here is one TCR beta chain sequence, with context. TCRdb's copy holds only in-frame clones and misses some; the assay was immunoSEQ multiplex PCR. The table includes about 43,000 clones, 85% to 90% detected once. The data were taken from a study of T cell changes during pregnancy in multiple sclerosis. The CDR3 contains 16 residues. The V and J ends lost 2 bases and 2 bases, in that order; junction bases with no gene match: 6. Germline V gene lookup returns CDR1 SGHVS and CDR2 FQNEAQ. The sequence was obtained from a female donor in good health, enrolled as a control in a pregnancy study. This sample comprised peripheral blood, obtained in the second trimester of pregnancy. This chain links TRBV7-8 with TRBJ1-1; TRBD1 agrees at 9 bases. The CDR3 here is CASSLNRDRANTEAFF. The CDR3 DNA is TGTGCCAGCAGCTTAAACCGGGACAGGGCCAACACTGAAGCTTTCTTT. Together with reference TRBV7-8 and TRBJ1-1, the CDR3 gives the full variable domain: GAGVSQSPRYKVAKRGQDVALRCDPISGHVSLFWYQQALGQGPEFLTYFQNEAQLDKSGLPSDRFFAERPEGSVSTLKIQRTQQEDSAVYLCASSLNRDRANTEAFFGQGTRLTVV.